This T cell receptor beta chain emerged from a study of cytomegalovirus exposure and HLA in healthy donors. This clone was counted only a few times. Antigen: not known. The PCR had 60 Vbeta and 13 Jbeta primers. Only in-frame clones appear in the TCRdb table, and some are missing; sequencing was by immunoSEQ multiplex PCR. The sample includes about 160,000 clones, about three quarters of them seen just once. This CDR3 has 17 amino acids. V lost 5 bases and J lost 6; bases outside the gene matches: 11. The V gene's germline CDR1 is SGHAT and CDR2 FQNNGV. Study-wide findings and caveats: Most TCR sequences proved rare, with some public TCRs found in many donors. What a later analysis showed was that several of the most significant clusters appeared linked to common viral pathogens. The authors reported that TCR beta sequences could predict HLA-A and HLA-B alleles. These predictions were accurate for most subjects in the first cohort.

This clonotype originated in a female donor in good health and CMV-seronegative. Sequenced input: PBMCs. The chain combines TRBV11-2 with TRBJ2-5, with 14 bases identical to TRBD2. CDR3 residues: CASSTGLAGVIGKTQYF. The CDR3 coding sequence is TGTGCCAGCAGCACGGGACTAGCGGGAGTTATCGGAAAGACCCAGTACTTC.